The 21 T cell receptor beta chains below all came from one sample that was sequenced in a study of CD8 T cells in Susac syndrome. RNA totalling about 0.5 to 1 ug underwent reverse transcription with random hexamers. TCRdb processed the immunoSEQ multiplex PCR reads anew with MiXCR; each CDR3 protein has one entry. The sample gives hundreds of thousands of distinct CDR3 sequences, 75% to 85% of which show up once; approximately 0.2% is in the top ten. Sequencing was done on a sample of CD8+ T cells from PBMCs. All receptors come from a human donor with multiple sclerosis.

The chain employs TRBV4-2 and TRBJ1-3; D possibly corresponds to TRBD1 (5 bases). This CDR3 region has 16 residues. The germline V gene has CDR1 LGHNA and CDR2 YNFKEQ. V was shortened by 0 bases and J by 0 bases, with 9 bases between the two germline ends. In DNA, the CDR3 is TGTGCCAGCAGCCAAGATGGGGGGGACTCTGGAAACACCATATATTTT. Protein sequence: CASSQDGGDSGNTIYF.

This clonotype has just a few counts. The chain combines TRBV9 with TRBJ2-3; D ambiguous. The germline V and J ends were trimmed by 4 bases and 4 bases, with 7 bases remaining between them. This CDR3 is built from 12 residues. The V gene's germline CDR1 is SGDLS and CDR2 YYNGEE. The CDR3 here is CASSSPPDTQYF. As DNA, the CDR3 is TGTGCCAGCAGCTCTCCTCCAGATACGCAGTATTTT.

The rearrangement uses TRBV7-2 and TRBJ1-2; D unresolved. Germline CDR1 SGHTA, CDR2 FQGNSA. This CDR3 region has 12 residues. With 3 bases removed from V and 8 bases from J, the gap between germline ends came to 10 bases. The CDR3: CASSFGLEGYTF. In nucleotides, the CDR3 is TGTGCCAGCAGCTTTGGTTTGGAAGGCTACACCTTC.

The V gene is TRBV28, the J gene TRBJ2-1; unclear D gene. Germline CDR1 MDHEN, CDR2 SYDVKM. Deletions cut 2 bases from V and 4 bases from J, with 9 bases between. The CDR3 sequence is 14 residues long. The DNA of the CDR3 is TGTGCCAGCAGTTTAGCGGCCAAATACAATGAGCAGTTCTTC. It is translated as CASSLAAKYNEQFF. The full variable domain, completed using reference TRBV28 and TRBJ2-1, is DVKVTQSSRYLVKRTGEKVFLECVQDMDHENMFWYRQDPGLGLRLIYFSYDVKMKEKGDIPEGYSVSREKKERFSLILESASTNQTSMYLCASSLAAKYNEQFFGPGTRLTVL.

This chain uses TRBV12-3 or TRBV12-4 with TRBJ2-1; 11 nucleotides match TRBD1. CDR3 length: 14 residues. With V trimmed by 6 bases and J by 6 bases, 4 bases remained unmatched. CDR3 in amino acids: CASRSGTGGNEQFF. CDR3 coding DNA: TGTGCCAGCAGGTCCGGGACAGGGGGCAATGAGCAGTTCTTC.

This clonotype was seen a handful of times. The genes are TRBV28 and TRBJ1-5; D is perhaps TRBD1 (6 bases). Per the germline V gene, CDR1 is MDHEN and CDR2 is SYDVKM. V lost 6 bases, J lost 2 bases, and 14 bases lay in between. CDR3 length equals 15 residues. In nucleotides, the CDR3 is TGTGCCAGCAGCTCTACAGGGAAAGGCAATCAGCCCCAGCATTTT. Encoded protein: CASSSTGKGNQPQHF.

V is TRBV6-1 and J is TRBJ2-7, with D unclear. The V gene's germline CDR1 is MNHNS and CDR2 SASEGT. Trimming pared 8 bases from V and 5 bases from J, leaving 13 bases between. This CDR3 spans 12 amino acids. In nucleotides, the CDR3 is TGTGCCAGCTCCTTTCCTCAAAACGAGCAGTACTTC. Its protein product is CASSFPQNEQYF.

The chain joins TRBV29-1 to TRBJ2-7; 9 bases match TRBD2. CDR1 SQVTM and CDR2 ANQGSEA come from the germline V gene. V was clipped by 7 bases and J by 6 bases; unmatched bases: 16. The CDR3 loop spans 15 amino acids. This CDR3 is CSARAGTSPISEQYF. CDR3 bases: TGCAGCGCCCGGGCCGGGACTAGCCCAATTAGCGAGCAGTACTTC.

The rearrangement links TRBV28 to TRBJ2-5, with 9 bases fitting TRBD2. The CDR3 runs to 18 residues. Germline CDR1 is MDHEN and CDR2 is SYDVKM. After removal of 5 bases from V and 5 bases from J, the junction contained 18 bases not matched to a gene. In DNA, the CDR3 is TGTGCCAGCAGTCCTGGGGACACTCCACTAGCGGGTGGGGAGACCCAGTACTTC. Translated, it gives CASSPGDTPLAGGETQYF.

The rearrangement uses TRBV5-1 and TRBJ2-7; 9 bases map to TRBD1. The CDR3 length is 13 residues. V lost 3 bases to trimming and J lost 9 bases; unmatched junction nucleotides: 7. The germline V gene encodes CDR1 SGHRS and CDR2 YFSETQ. The DNA of the CDR3 is TGCGCCAGCAGCTACTACAGGGGGCTAAGGCAGTACTTC. It is translated as CASSYYRGLRQYF.

The genes are TRBV6-4 and TRBJ1-4; D unclear. With 11 bases removed from V and 7 bases from J, the gap between germline ends came to 14 bases. In germline, CDR1 is MRHNA, CDR2 SNTAGT. There are 12 residues in the CDR3. Written as DNA, the CDR3 is TGTGCCGCTAAGGGAGACGGTGAAAAACTGTTTTTT. Its translation is CAAKGDGEKLFF.

The chain has TRBV28 and TRBJ2-1, with 8 positions matching TRBD1. Per germline, CDR1 MDHEN and CDR2 SYDVKM. CDR3 length: 14 amino acids. The ends lost 6 bases at V and 3 bases at J; junction bases unmatched: 4. This CDR3 reads CASRTGVDYNEQFF. The CDR3 DNA reads TGTGCCAGCAGGACAGGGGTGGACTACAATGAGCAGTTCTTC.

The chain links TRBV28 to TRBJ2-3, with 14 bases identical to TRBD2. There are 16 residues in the CDR3. The V gene's germline CDR1 is MDHEN and CDR2 SYDVKM. The ends lost 6 bases at V and 5 bases at J; junction bases unmatched: 7. For the CDR3, the DNA is TGTGCCAGCAGCAAGGGACTAGCGGGAGCGGGAGATACGCAGTATTTT. This gives the protein CASSKGLAGAGDTQYF.

This chain connects TRBV28 to TRBJ1-2; 7 bases fit TRBD1. The CDR3 contains 15 residues. Per the germline V gene, CDR1 is MDHEN and CDR2 is SYDVKM. Trimming cost V 1 base and J 8 bases; bases outside gene matches: 10. CDR3 DNA sequence: TGTGCCAGCAGTTTATACGGGACAGAGCCGTTAGGCTACACCTTC. Encoded protein: CASSLYGTEPLGYTF.

The V and J genes are TRBV7-9 and TRBJ2-2; D is uncertain. With 6 bases removed from V and 0 bases from J, the gap between germline ends came to 14 bases. The CDR3 contains 16 residues. CDR1 SEHNR and CDR2 FQNEAQ come from the germline V gene (reference sequence). The CDR3 sequence is CASRQTGRSNTGELFF. The CDR3 coding sequence is TGTGCCAGCAGACAAACGGGCAGATCGAACACCGGGGAGCTGTTTTTT.

This clonotype has only a few counts. The chain employs TRBV27 and TRBJ2-1; 8 bases align to TRBD2. This CDR3 contains 15 residues. Germline V gene lookup returns CDR1 MNHEY and CDR2 SMNVEV (reference sequence). Germline trimming cut 6 bases from V and 3 bases from J; bases unmatched to any gene: 7. The CDR3 loop reads CASSQDGTSYNEQFF. The CDR3 nucleotides are TGTGCCAGCAGCCAAGACGGGACTAGCTACAATGAGCAGTTCTTC.

The chain is built from TRBV21-1 and TRBJ1-5. TRBV21-1 constitutes a pseudogene. The CDR3 is 15 amino acids. DNA for the CDR3: TGTGCCAGCAGCAAAGAGGGCCGAAGCAATCAGCCCCAGCATTTT. It translates to CASSKEGRSNQPQHF.

The count of this clonotype is one. One junction end does not reproduce the germline sequence, and a read error may be involved. The rearrangement links TRBV7-9 to TRBJ2-2, with D possibly called TRBD1 or TRBD2 (5 bases each). This CDR3 spans 15 amino acids. Germline V CDR1 and CDR2: SEHNR, FQNEAQ (reference sequence). The CDR3 region is CASSSSGPSTGDLFF. The CDR3 DNA reads TGTGCCAGCAGCTCCTCCGGGCCTTCCACCGGGGACCTGTTTTTT. The full variable domain, in which reference TRBV7-9 and TRBJ2-2 provide the parts outside the CDR3, is DTGVSQNPRHKITKRGQNVTFRCDPISEHNRLYWYRQTLGQGPEFLTYFQNEAQLEKSRLLSDRFSAERPKGSFSTLEIQRTEQGDSAMYLCASSSSGPSTGDLFFGEGSRLTVL.

V gene TRBV6-6 combines with J gene TRBJ2-7; D is uncertain. CDR1 and CDR2 from the germline V gene are MNHNY and SVGAGI (reference sequence). The CDR3 length is 15 residues. Deletions cut 4 bases from V and 2 bases from J, with 15 bases between. For the CDR3, the DNA is TGTGCCAGCAGTTTTGCCTCGGACCGTACCTACGAGCAGTACTTC. It translates to CASSFASDRTYEQYF.

The J gene is TRBJ2-7, the V gene TRBV29-1; 8 positions agree with TRBD1. Germline V CDR1 and CDR2: SQVTM, ANQGSEA. This CDR3 has 13 residues. Trimming cost V 1 base and J 6 bases; bases outside gene matches: 5. CDR3 region: CSVEAQGASEQYF. The CDR3 DNA reads TGCAGCGTTGAAGCCCAGGGGGCCAGCGAGCAGTACTTC.

The gene calls are TRBV6-5 and TRBJ2-2; 9 bases align to TRBD1. Germline assignment: CDR1 MNHEY and CDR2 SVGAGI. The CDR3 extends over 15 amino acids. After removal of 6 bases from V and 3 bases from J, the junction contained 5 bases not matched to a gene. This CDR3 reads CASSRTGEDTGELFF. The CDR3 coding sequence is TGTGCCAGCAGCCGGACAGGGGAGGACACCGGGGAGCTGTTTTTT.